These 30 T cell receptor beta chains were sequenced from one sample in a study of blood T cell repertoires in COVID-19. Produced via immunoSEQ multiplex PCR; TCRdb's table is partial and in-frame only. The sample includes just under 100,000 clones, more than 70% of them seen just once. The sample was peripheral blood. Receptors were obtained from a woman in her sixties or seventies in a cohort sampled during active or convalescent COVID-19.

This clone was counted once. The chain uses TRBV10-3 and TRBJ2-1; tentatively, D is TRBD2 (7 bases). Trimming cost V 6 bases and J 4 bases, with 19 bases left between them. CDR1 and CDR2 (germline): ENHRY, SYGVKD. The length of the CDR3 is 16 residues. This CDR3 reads CAISTKGGERYNEQFF. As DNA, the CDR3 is TGTGCCATCAGCACCAAGGGGGGGGAAAGGTACAATGAGCAGTTCTTC.

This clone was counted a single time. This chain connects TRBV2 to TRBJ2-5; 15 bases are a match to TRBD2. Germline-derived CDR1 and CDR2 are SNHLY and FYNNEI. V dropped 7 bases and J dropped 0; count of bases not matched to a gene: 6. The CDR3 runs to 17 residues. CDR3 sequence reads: CASNGGLAGGYQETQYF. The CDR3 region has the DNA TGTGCCAGCAATGGTGGACTAGCGGGGGGGTACCAAGAGACCCAGTACTTC. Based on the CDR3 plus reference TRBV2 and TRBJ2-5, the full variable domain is EPEVTQTPSHQVTQMGQEVILRCVPISNHLYFYWYRQILGQKVEFLVSFYNNEISEKSEIFDDQFSVERPDGSNFTLKIRSTKLEDSAMYFCASNGGLAGGYQETQYFGPGTRLLVL.

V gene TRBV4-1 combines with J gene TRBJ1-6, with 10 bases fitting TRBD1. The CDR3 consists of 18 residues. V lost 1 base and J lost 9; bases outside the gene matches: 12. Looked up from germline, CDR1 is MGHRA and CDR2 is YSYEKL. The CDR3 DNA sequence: TGCGCCAGCAGCCAAGGGTTCCCGGGACAGGGGAAGAGTTCACCCCTCCACTTT. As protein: CASSQGFPGQGKSSPLHF.

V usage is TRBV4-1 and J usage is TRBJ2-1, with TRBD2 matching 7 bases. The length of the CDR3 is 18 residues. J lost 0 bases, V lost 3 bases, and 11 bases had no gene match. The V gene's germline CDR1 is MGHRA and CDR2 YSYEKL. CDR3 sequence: CASSQHLGLADSYNEQFF. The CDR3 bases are TGCGCCAGCAGCCAGCATCTGGGGCTAGCGGACTCCTACAATGAGCAGTTCTTC.

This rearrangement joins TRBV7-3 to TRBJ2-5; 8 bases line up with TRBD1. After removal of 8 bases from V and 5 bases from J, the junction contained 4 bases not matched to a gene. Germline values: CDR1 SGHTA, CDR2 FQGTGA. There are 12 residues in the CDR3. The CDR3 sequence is CASSRQGETQYF. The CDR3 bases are TGTGCCAGCTCTCGACAGGGGGAGACCCAGTACTTC. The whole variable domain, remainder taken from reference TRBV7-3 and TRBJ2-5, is GAGVSQTPSNKVTEKGKYVELRCDPISGHTALYWYRQSLGQGPEFLIYFQGTGAADDSGLPNDRFFAVRPEGSVSTLKIQRTERGDSAVYLCASSRQGETQYFGPGTRLLVL.

DNA of the CDR3: TGTGCCAGTAGTATCGGGAGGGGTAGGGGTGCAGATACGCAGTATTTT. This encodes CASSIGRGRGADTQYF. The V and J genes are TRBV19 and TRBJ2-3; 8 nucleotides match TRBD2. The V gene's germline CDR1 is LNHDA and CDR2 SQIVND (reference sequence). Losses at the gene ends were 3 bases for V and 4 bases for J; bases not matched to a gene: 9. The length of the CDR3 is 16 residues.

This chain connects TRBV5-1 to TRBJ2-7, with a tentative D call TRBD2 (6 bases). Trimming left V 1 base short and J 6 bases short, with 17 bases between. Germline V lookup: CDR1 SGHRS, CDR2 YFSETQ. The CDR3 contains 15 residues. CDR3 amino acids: CASSLRLGGIGEQYF. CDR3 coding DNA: TGCGCCAGCAGCTTGCGGTTAGGAGGGATAGGCGAGCAGTACTTC.

CDR3 DNA: TGTGCCAGCTCCTTTAGAATCGGACTAGCGGGGGTTTCTTCCTACGAGCAGTACTTC. It yields the protein CASSFRIGLAGVSSYEQYF. The V and J genes are TRBV3-1 (or the pseudogene TRBV3-2) and TRBJ2-7; TRBD2 matches 13 bases. J was trimmed by 1 base and V by 8 bases; bases with no gene match: 17. CDR3 length: 19 residues. Germline V gene sequence: CDR1 LGHDT, CDR2 YNNKEL (reference sequence).

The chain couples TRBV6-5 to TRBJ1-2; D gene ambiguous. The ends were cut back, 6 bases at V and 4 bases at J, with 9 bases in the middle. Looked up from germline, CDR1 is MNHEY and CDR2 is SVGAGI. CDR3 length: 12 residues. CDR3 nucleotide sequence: TGTGCCAGCAGCAGGTCCACCTATGGCTACACCTTC. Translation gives CASSRSTYGYTF.

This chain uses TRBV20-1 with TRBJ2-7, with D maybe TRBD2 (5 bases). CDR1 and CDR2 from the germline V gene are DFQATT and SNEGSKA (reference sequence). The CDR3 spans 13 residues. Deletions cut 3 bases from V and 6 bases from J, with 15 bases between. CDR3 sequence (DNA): TGCAGTGCTAGTGGCGGGTCTCTCACCGAGCAGTACTTC. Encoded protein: CSASGGSLTEQYF.

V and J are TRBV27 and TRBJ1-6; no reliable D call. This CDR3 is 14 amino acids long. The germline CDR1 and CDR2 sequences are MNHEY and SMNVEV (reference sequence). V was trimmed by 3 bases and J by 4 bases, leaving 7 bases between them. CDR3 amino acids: CASSFKEYNSPLHF. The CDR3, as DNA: TGTGCCAGCAGTTTTAAGGAGTATAATTCACCCCTCCACTTT.

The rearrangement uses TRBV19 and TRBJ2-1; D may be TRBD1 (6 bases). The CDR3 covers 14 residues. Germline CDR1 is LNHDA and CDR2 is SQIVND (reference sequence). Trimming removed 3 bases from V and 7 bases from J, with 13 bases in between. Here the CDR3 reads CASSIAGGGNEQFF. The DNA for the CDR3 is TGTGCCAGTAGTATTGCTGGGGGCGGGAATGAGCAGTTCTTC.

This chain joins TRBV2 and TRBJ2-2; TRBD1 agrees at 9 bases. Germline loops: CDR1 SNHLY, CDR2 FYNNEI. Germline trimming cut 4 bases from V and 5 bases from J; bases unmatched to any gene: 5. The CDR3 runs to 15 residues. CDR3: CASSAGQGRTGELFF. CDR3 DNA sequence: TGTGCCAGCAGTGCCGGACAGGGGAGGACCGGGGAGCTGTTTTTT.

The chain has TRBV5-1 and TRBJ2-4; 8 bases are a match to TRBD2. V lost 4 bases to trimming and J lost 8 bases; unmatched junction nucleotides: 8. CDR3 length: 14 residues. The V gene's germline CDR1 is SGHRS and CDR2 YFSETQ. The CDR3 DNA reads TGCGCCAGCAGCCCGGGGCCGGGGGGGGACATTCAGTACTTC. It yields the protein CASSPGPGGDIQYF. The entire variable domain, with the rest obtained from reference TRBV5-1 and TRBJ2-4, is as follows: KAGVTQTPRYLIKTRGQQVTLSCSPISGHRSVSWYQQTPGQGLQFLFEYFSETQRNKGNFPGRFSGRQFSNSRSEMNVSTLELGDSALYLCASSPGPGGDIQYFGAGTRLSVL.

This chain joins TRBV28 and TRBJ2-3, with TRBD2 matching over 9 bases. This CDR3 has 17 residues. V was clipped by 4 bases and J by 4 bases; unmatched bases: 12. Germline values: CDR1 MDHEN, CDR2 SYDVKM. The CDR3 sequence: CASSSIAGALLSDTQYF. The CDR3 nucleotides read TGTGCCAGCAGTTCCATAGCGGGAGCACTATTATCAGATACGCAGTATTTT.

The CDR3 nucleotides read TGCGCCAGCAGTCCGCTAGCGGGGGGGCGTGAGCAGTTCTTC. Protein: CASSPLAGGREQFF. The rearrangement joins TRBV5-1 to TRBJ2-1, with TRBD2 matching 12 bases. The germline V gene encodes CDR1 SGHRS and CDR2 YFSETQ. J lost 9 bases, V lost 5 bases, and 6 bases had no gene match. This CDR3 comprises 14 residues.

CDR3 nucleotides: TGTGCTAGTGGTTGGGAGACAGGGGCCCTGGGTTCTAACACTGAAGCTTTCTTT. It codes for CASGWETGALGSNTEAFF. J is TRBJ1-1 and V is TRBV12-5, with 8 bases lining up with TRBD1. J lost 2 bases, V lost 4 bases, and 15 bases had no gene match. The CDR3 covers 18 residues. Germline V gives CDR1 LGHNT, CDR2 FRNRAP.

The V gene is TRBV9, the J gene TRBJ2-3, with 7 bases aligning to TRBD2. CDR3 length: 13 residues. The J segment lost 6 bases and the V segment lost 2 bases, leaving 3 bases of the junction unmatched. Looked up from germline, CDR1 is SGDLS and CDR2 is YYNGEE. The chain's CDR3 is CASSVPGGDTQYF. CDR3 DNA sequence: TGTGCCAGCAGCGTCCCCGGGGGGGATACGCAGTATTTT.

The CDR3 nucleotides read TGTGCCAGCAGCGTAGACCCAGGGGTAAGAGGAAACACCATATATTTT. Translated: CASSVDPGVRGNTIYF. The chain links TRBV9 to TRBJ1-3; the D gene is possibly TRBD1 (6 bases). Germline V lookup: CDR1 SGDLS, CDR2 YYNGEE. V shed 0 bases and J shed 4 bases, with 14 bases lying between them. The CDR3 consists of 16 residues.

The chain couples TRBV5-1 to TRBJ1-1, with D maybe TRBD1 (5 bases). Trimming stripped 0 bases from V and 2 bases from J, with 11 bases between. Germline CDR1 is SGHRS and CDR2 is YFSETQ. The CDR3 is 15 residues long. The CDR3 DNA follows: TGCGCCAGCAGCTTGGACACCCAGGGAAACACTGAAGCTTTCTTT. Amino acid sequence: CASSLDTQGNTEAFF.

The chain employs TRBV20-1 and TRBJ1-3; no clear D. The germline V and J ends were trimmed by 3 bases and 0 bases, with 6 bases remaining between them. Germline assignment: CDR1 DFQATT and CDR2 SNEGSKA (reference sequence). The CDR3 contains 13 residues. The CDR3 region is CSASRDSGNTIYF. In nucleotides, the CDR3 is TGCAGTGCTAGTAGAGACTCTGGAAACACCATATATTTT.

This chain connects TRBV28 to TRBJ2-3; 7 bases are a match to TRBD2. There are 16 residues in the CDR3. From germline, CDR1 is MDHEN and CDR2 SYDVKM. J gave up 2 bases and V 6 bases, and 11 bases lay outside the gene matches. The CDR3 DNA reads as TGTGCCAGCAGCTCTGCTGGGAGGGGAACCACAGATACGCAGTATTTT. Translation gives CASSSAGRGTTDTQYF.

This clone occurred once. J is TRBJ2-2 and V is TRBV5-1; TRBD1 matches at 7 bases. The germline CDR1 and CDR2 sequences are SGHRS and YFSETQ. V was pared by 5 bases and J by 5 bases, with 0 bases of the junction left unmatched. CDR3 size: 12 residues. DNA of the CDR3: TGCGCCAGCAGGACAGGGACCGGGGAGCTGTTTTTT. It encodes CASRTGTGELFF. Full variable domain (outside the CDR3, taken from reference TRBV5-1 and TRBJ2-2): KAGVTQTPRYLIKTRGQQVTLSCSPISGHRSVSWYQQTPGQGLQFLFEYFSETQRNKGNFPGRFSGRQFSNSRSEMNVSTLELGDSALYLCASRTGTGELFFGEGSRLTVL.

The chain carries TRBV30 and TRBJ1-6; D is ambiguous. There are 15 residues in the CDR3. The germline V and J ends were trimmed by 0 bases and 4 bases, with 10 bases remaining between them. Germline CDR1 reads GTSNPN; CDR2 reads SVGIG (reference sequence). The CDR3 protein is CAWSVGGGYNSPLHF. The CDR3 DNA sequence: TGTGCCTGGAGTGTTGGTGGAGGATATAATTCACCCCTCCACTTT. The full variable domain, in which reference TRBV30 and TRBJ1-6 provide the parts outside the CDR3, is SQTIHQWPATLVQPVGSPLSLECTVEGTSNPNLYWYRQAAGRGLQLLFYSVGIGQISSEVPQNLSASRPQDRQFILSSKKLLLSDSGFYLCAWSVGGGYNSPLHFGNGTRLTVT.

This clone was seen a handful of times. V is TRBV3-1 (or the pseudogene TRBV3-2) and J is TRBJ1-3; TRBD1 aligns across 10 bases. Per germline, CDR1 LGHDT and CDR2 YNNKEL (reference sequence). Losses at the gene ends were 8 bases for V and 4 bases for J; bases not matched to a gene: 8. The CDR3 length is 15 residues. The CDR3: CASSIGQGVGNTIYF. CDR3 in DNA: TGTGCCAGCTCGATCGGACAGGGGGTCGGAAACACCATATATTTT.

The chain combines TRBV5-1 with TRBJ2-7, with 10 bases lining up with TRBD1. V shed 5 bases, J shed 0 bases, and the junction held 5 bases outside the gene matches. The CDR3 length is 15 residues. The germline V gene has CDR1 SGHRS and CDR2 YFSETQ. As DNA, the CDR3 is TGCGCCAGCAGACCGGGACAGGGGTCCTCCTACGAGCAGTACTTC. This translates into CASRPGQGSSYEQYF.

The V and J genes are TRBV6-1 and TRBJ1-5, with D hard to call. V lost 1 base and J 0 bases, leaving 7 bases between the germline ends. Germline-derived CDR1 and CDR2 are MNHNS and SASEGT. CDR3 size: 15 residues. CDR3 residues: CASSEDNVSNQPQHF. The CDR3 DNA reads TGTGCCAGCAGTGAAGACAACGTTAGCAATCAGCCCCAGCATTTT.

The CDR3 nucleotides are TGTGCCAGCACCCGACAGGGGGCGATCGACACTGAAGCTTTCTTT. Translating gives CASTRQGAIDTEAFF. The chain uses TRBV3-1 (or the pseudogene TRBV3-2) and TRBJ1-1; 10 bases are shared with TRBD1. V lost 7 bases and J lost 3; bases outside the gene matches: 8. Germline assignment: CDR1 LGHDT and CDR2 YNNKEL (reference sequence). The CDR3 consists of 15 residues.

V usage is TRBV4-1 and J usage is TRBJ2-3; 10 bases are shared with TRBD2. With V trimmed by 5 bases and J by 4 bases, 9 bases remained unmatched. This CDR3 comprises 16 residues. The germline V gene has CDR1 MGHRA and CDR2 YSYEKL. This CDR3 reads CASSYTGTSEADTQYF. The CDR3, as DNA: TGCGCCAGCAGCTACACCGGGACTAGCGAGGCAGATACGCAGTATTTT.

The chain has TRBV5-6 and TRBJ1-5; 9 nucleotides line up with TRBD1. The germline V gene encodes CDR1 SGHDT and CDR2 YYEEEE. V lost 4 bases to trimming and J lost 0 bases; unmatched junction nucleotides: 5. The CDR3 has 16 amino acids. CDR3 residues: CASSRTGVGSNQPQHF. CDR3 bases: TGTGCCAGCAGCAGGACAGGGGTGGGTAGCAATCAGCCCCAGCATTTT. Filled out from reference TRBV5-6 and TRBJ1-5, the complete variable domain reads DAGVTQSPTHLIKTRGQQVTLRCSPKSGHDTVSWYQQALGQGPQFIFQYYEEEERQRGNFPDRFSGHQFPNYSSELNVNALLLGDSALYLCASSRTGVGSNQPQHFGDGTRLSIL.